This entry describes one T cell receptor (beta chain). The V end was cut by 7 bases, the J end by 1 base, with 10 bases between. Looked up from germline, CDR1 is MNHEY and CDR2 is SVGAGI. This CDR3 has 13 amino acids. Clones were sequenced by immunoSEQ multiplex PCR, and TCRdb holds only the in-frame ones, with some missing. The sample contains approximately 44,000 clones, 75% to 95% of which appear only once. The sample is drawn from a study of T cell changes during pregnancy in multiple sclerosis. The rearrangement joins TRBV6-5 to TRBJ1-1, with D uncertain. Sequencing used CD4+ T cells from peripheral blood mononuclear cells, obtained before pregnancy. This receptor was identified in a female donor with multiple sclerosis, enrolled in a pregnancy study. The CDR3 region is CASIRRENTEAFF. CDR3 nucleotides: TGTGCCAGCATAAGAAGAGAGAACACTGAAGCTTTCTTT.